This T cell receptor (beta chain) came from a study of shared clonotypes between healthy human individuals. V lost 5 bases and J lost 0, with 16 bases in between. Germline loops: CDR1 LNHDA, CDR2 SQIVND (reference sequence). The CDR3 runs 16 residues. Produced via immunoSEQ multiplex PCR; TCRdb's table is partial and in-frame only. The sample lists around 550,000 clones; less than 96% were seen once. This clone was seen only once. The sample consisted of naive CD4+ T cells sorted from blood. Subset in this sample: CD45RA+ positively selected. This clonotype originated in a woman aged 25 to 39 in good health. The genes are TRBV19 and TRBJ2-5; TRBD2 is a possible D gene (6 bases). This chain's CDR3 is CASSPTGTPYQETQYF. The CDR3 bases are TGTGCCAGTAGTCCAACGGGGACTCCGTACCAAGAGACCCAGTACTTC.